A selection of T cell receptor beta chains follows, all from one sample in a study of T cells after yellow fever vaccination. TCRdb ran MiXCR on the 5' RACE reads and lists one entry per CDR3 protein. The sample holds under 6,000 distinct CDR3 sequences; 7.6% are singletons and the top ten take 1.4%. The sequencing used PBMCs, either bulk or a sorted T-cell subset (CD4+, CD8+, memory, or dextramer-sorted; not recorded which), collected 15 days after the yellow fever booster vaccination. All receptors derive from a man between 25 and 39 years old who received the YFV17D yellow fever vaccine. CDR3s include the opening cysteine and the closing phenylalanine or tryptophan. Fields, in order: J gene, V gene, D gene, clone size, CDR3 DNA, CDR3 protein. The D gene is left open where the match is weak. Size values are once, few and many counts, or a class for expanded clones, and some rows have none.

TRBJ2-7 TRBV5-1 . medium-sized TGCGCCAGCAGCTTGGCCTACGGCAGGGAGACCCACTTC CASSLAYGRETHF
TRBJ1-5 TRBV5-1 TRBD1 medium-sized TGCGCCAGCAGCTTGGAGCCGGGACAGGGGCGTCAGCCCCAGCATTTT CASSLEPGQGRQPQHF
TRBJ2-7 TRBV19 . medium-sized TGTGCCAGTAGTCCCCGGAGGGCATCCGAGCAGTACTTC CASSPRRASEQYF
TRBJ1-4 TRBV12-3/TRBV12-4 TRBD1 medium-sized TGTGCCAGCAGTGCGACAGGGGGCGGAGAAAAACTGTTTTTT CASSATGGGEKLFF
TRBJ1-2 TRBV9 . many TGTGCCAGCAGCGTAGATTCCTGGACGTACGATGGCTACACCTTC CASSVDSWTYDGYTF
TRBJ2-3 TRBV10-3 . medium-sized TGTGCCATCAGTGTGGGGGGGCCCACAGATACGCAGTATTTT CAISVGGPTDTQYF
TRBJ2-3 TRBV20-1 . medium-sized TGCAGTGCTAGACATCCCCGGACTTCGACAAATACGCAGTATTTT CSARHPRTSTNTQYF
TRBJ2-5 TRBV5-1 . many TGCGCCAGCAGCTTGGCCTCACTCTCCTCGTCGGGGGAGACCCAGTACTTC CASSLASLSSSGETQYF
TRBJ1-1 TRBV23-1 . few TGCGCCAGCAGTCAATCAACAGGGCTGAACACTGAAGCTTTCTTT CASSQSTGLNTEAFF
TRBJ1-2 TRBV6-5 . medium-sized TGTGCCAGCAGCGGAAGGGTCAGCTATGGCTACACCTTC CASSGRVSYGYTF
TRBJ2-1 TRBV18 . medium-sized TGTGCCAGCTCACCATTTGGCCAGGGTCTCAATGAGCAGTTCTTC CASSPFGQGLNEQFF
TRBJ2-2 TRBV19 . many TGTGCCAGTAGGCGCCGAGGAGACACCGGGGAGCTGTTTTTT CASRRRGDTGELFF
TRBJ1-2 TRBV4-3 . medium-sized TGCGCCAGCAGCCAAGACGCGGGGGGCACCTATGGCTACACCTTC CASSQDAGGTYGYTF
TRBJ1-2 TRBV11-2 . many TGTGCCAGCAGGGAAGGCTATGGCTACACCTTC CASREGYGYTF
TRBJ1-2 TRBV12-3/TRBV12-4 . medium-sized TGTGCCAGCAGCCGGGACACAACTTACCTTGGCTACACCTTC CASSRDTTYLGYTF
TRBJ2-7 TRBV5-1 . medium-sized TGCGCCAGCAGCTTGGGGGACGCCGAGGCGTTATACGAGCAGTACTTC CASSLGDAEALYEQYF
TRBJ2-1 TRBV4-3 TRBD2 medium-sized TGCGCCAGCAGCCAGGGTGGTGGACTAGCGGGAGAAGAGCAGTTCTTC CASSQGGGLAGEEQFF
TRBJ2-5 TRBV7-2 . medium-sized TGTGCCAGCAGCGGGGGGAAGGGGATGGGGACCCAGTACTTC CASSGGKGMGTQYF
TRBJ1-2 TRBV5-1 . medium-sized TGCGCCAGCAGCGTTGGGGGGGCTCCCGGCTACACCTTC CASSVGGAPGYTF
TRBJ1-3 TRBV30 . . TGTGCCTGTGACCGCAGAGCGGGAAACACCATATATTTT CACDRRAGNTIYF
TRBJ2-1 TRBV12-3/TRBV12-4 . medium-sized TGTGCCAGCAGTTCAGCCGTCGGCTACAATGAGCAGTTCTTC CASSSAVGYNEQFF
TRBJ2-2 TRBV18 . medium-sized TGTGCCAGCTCACCGGAGTCGAACACCGGGGAGCTGTTTTTT CASSPESNTGELFF
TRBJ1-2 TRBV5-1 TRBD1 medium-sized TGCGCCAGCAGCTTGGACGGGACAGGGGGGTTTGGCTACACCTTC CASSLDGTGGFGYTF
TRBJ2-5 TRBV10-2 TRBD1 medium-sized TGCGCCAGCCGACAGGGGATCGAAGAGACCCAGTACTTC CASRQGIEETQYF
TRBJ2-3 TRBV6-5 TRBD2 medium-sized TGTGCCAGCAGACCTACGGGGAGCGGGATTAGTAGCACAGATACGCAGTATTTT CASRPTGSGISSTDTQYF
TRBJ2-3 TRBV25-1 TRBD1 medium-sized TGTGCCAGCAGCCCGACAGGGTATACGCAGTATTTT CASSPTGYTQYF
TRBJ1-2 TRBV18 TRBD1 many TGTGCCAGCTCACCGGGGACAGGGGGAGGAAACTATGGCTACACCTTC CASSPGTGGGNYGYTF
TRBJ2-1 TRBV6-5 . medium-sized TGTGCCAGCAGCAGTAGCGGAACCTTCTACAATGAGCAGTTCTTC CASSSSGTFYNEQFF
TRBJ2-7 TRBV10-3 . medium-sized TGTGCCATCAGTGAGTGGCAGAACGAGCAGTACTTC CAISEWQNEQYF
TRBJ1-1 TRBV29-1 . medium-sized TGCAGCGGCTCAGAGGGGGGCGGGTTTGGAGCTTTCTTT CSGSEGGGFGAFF
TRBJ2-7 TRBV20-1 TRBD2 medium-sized TGCAGTGCTTATTCGGGACTAGAGTCCTACGAGCAGTACTTC CSAYSGLESYEQYF
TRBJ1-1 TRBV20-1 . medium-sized TGCAGTGCTAGATCAGGGGCACAGAACACTGAAGCTTTCTTT CSARSGAQNTEAFF
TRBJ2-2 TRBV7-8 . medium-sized TGTGCCAGCATTTTAGCCTCGGTAGTCACCGGGGAGCTGTTTTTT CASILASVVTGELFF
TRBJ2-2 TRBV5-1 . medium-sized TGCGCCAGCAGCTTGGTTGGGGGCGACACCGGGGAGCTGTTTTTT CASSLVGGDTGELFF
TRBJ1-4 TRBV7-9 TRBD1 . TGTGCCAGCAGCACAGGGGACATATGCGAAAAACTGTTTTTT CASSTGDICEKLFF
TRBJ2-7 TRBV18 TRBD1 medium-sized TGTGCCAGCTCACCGCTGGGACAGGGAGACGAGCAGTACTTC CASSPLGQGDEQYF
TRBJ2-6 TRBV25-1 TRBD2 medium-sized TGTGCCAGCAGGACTAGCGGGACTGGGGCCAACGTCCTGACTTTC CASRTSGTGANVLTF
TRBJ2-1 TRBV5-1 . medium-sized TGCGCCAGCAGCGTAACAGCGAGCTCCTACAATGAGCAGTTCTTC CASSVTASSYNEQFF
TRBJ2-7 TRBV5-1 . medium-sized TGCGCCAGCAGCCACGACAGGTACGAGCAGTACTTC CASSHDRYEQYF
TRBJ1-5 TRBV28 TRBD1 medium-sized TGTGCCAGCAGGGGACAGTTTAATCAGCCCCAGCATTTT CASRGQFNQPQHF